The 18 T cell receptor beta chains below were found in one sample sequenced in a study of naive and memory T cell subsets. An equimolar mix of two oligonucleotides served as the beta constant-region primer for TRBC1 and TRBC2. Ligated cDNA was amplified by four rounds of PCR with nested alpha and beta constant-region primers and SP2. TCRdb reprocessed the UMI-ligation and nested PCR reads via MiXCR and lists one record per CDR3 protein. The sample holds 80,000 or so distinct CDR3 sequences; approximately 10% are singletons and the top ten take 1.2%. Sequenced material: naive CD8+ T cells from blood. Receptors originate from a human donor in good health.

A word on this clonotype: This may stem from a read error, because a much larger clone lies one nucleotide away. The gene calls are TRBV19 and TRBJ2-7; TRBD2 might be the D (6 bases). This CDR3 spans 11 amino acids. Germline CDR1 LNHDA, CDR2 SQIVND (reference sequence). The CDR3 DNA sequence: TGTGCCACTGGTGGAGGGTACGAGAAGTACTTC. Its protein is CATGGGYEKYF. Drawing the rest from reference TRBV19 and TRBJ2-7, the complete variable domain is DGGITQSPKYLFRKEGQNVTLSCEQNLNHDAMYWYRQDPGQGLRLIYYSQIVNDFQKGDIAEGYSVSREKKESFPLTVTSAQKNPTAFYLCATGGGYEKYFGPGTRLTVT.

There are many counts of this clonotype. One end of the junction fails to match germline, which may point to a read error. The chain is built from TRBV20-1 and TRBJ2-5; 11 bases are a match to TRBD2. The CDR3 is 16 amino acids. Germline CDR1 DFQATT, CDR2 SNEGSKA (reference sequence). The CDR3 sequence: CSASTLAGGPGLMVDF. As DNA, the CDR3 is TGCAGTGCTAGTACCCTAGCGGGAGGACCAGGTCTGATGGTGGACTTC.

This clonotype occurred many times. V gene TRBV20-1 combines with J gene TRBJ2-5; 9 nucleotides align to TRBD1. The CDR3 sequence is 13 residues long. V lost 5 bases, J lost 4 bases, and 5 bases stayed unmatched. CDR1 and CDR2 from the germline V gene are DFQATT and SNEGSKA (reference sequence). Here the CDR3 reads CSARDREIETQYF. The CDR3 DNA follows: TGCAGTGCTCGGGACAGGGAGATAGAGACCCAGTACTTC.

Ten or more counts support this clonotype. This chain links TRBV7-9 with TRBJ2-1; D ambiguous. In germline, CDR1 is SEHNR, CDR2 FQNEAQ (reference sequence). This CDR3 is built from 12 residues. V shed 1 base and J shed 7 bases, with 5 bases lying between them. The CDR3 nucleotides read TGTGCCAGCAGCTTAGAAGGAAATGAGCAGTTCTTC. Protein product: CASSLEGNEQFF.

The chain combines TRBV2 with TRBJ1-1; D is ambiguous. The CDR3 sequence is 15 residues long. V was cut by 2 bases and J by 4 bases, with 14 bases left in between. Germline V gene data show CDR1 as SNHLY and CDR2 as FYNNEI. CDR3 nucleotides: TGTGCCAGCAGTGAATCGCGGGGTTCCGGCACTGAAGCTTTCTTT. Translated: CASSESRGSGTEAFF.

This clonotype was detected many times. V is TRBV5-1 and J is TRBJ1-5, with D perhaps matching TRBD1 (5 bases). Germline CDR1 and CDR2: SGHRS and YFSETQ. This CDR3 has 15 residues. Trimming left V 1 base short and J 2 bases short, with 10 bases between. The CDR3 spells CASSLRGGGNQPQHF. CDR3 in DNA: TGCGCCAGCAGCTTGCGGGGGGGGGGCAATCAGCCCCAGCATTTT.

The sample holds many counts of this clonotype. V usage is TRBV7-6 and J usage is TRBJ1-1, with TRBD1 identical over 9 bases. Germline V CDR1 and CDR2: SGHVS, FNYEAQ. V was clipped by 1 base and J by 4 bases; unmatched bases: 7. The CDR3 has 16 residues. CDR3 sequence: CASSLVGTGPSTEAFF. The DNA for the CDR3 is TGTGCCAGCAGCTTAGTAGGGACAGGGCCGTCCACTGAAGCTTTCTTT.

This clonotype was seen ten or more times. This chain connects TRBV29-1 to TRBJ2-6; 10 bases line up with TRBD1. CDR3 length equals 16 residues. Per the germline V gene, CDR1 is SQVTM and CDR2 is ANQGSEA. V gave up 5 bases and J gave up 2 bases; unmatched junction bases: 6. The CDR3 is CSVPGTGEAGANVLTF. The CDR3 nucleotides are TGCAGCGTTCCCGGGACAGGGGAAGCTGGGGCCAACGTCCTGACTTTC. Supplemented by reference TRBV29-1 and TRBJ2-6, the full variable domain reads SAVISQKPSRDICQRGTSLTIQCQVDSQVTMMFWYRQQPGQSLTLIATANQGSEATYESGFVIDKFPISRPNLTFSTLTVSNMSPEDSSIYLCSVPGTGEAGANVLTFGAGSRLTVL.

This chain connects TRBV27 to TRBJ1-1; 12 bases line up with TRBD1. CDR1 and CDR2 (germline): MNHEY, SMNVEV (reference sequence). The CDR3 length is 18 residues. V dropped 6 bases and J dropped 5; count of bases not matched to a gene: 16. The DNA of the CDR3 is TGTGCCAGCAGAAATTTGGGGGGGACAGGGGGCGCGGTGACTGAAGCTTTCTTT. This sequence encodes CASRNLGGTGGAVTEAFF.

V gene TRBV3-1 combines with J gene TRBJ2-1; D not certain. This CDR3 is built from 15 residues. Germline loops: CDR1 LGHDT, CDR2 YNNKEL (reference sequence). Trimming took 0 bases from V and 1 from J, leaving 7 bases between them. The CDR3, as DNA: TGTGCCAGCAGCCAAGACCCTACGTCCTACAATGAGCAGTTCTTC. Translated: CASSQDPTSYNEQFF.

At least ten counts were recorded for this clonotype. The CDR3 region has the DNA TGTGCCAGCAGCTTCCGCAGGACTGGCGAGCAGTACTTC. Its protein product is CASSFRRTGEQYF. The chain recombines TRBV5-8 with TRBJ2-7; a possible D gene is TRBD2 (5 bases). The CDR3 contains 13 residues. The V end lost 2 bases, the J end lost 6 bases, and 12 bases lay between the germline ends. The germline gives CDR1 SGHTS, CDR2 YDEGEE.

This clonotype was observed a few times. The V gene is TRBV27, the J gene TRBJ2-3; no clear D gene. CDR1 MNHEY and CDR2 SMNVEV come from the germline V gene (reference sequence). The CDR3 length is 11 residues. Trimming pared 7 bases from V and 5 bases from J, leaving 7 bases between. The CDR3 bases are TGTGCCAGCATCCTAGGAGATACGCAGTATTTT. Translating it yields CASILGDTQYF.

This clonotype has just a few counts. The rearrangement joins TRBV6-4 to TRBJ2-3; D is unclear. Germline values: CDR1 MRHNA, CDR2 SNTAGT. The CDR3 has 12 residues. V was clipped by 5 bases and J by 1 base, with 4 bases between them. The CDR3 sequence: CASSTGTDTQYF. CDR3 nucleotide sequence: TGTGCCAGCAGTACGGGCACAGATACGCAGTATTTT.

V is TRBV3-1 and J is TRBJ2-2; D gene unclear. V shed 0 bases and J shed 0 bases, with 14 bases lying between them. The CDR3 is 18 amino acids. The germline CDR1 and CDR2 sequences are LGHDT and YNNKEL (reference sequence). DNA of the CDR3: TGTGCCAGCAGCCAAGAGGGGATAAAAGAACCGAACACCGGGGAGCTGTTTTTT. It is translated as CASSQEGIKEPNTGELFF.

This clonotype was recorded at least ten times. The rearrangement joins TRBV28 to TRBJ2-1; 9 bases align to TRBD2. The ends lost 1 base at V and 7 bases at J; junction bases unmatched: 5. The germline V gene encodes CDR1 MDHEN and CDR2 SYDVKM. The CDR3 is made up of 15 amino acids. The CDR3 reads CASSLYAGGRNEQFF. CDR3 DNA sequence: TGTGCCAGCAGTTTATACGCGGGAGGGCGGAATGAGCAGTTCTTC.

CDR3 nucleotide sequence: TGCGCCAGCAGCCAGCCCGGACAGGGGAAACAGCCCCAGCATTTT. This encodes CASSQPGQGKQPQHF. This rearrangement joins TRBV4-1 to TRBJ1-5; 9 bases line up with TRBD1. CDR1 MGHRA and CDR2 YSYEKL come from the germline V gene. This CDR3 contains 15 residues. V lost 3 bases and J lost 7; bases outside the gene matches: 7.

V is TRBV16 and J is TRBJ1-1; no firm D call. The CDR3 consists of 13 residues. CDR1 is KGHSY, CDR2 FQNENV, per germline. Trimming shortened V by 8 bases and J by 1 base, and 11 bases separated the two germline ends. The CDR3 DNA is TGTGCCAGCTCCCGGACGGGGAACACTGAAGCTTTCTTT. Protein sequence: CASSRTGNTEAFF.

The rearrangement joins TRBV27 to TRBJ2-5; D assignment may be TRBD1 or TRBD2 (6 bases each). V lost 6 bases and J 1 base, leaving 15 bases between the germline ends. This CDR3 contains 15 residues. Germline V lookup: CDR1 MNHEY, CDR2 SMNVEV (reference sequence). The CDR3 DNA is TGTGCCAGCAGCTACTGGGGGGCAAGCCAAGAGACCCAGTACTTC. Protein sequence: CASSYWGASQETQYF.